A selection of T cell receptor beta chains follows, all from one sample in a study of tumor T cells in aggressive B-cell lymphoma. Clones were sequenced by immunoSEQ multiplex PCR, and TCRdb holds only the in-frame ones, with some missing. Altogether 2,000 to 2,500 clones are present, approximately 90% being singletons, with the ten largest covering approximately 6.3%. Sequenced material: tumor tissue. Receptors were obtained from an adult with diffuse large B cell lymphoma. Both conserved end residues are part of each CDR3.

V gene	CDR3 length	J gene	CDR3 protein
TRBV4-1	16	TRBJ2-7	CASSLRGGVGTYEQYF
TRBV18	14	TRBJ2-1	CASSPLGQDNEQFF
TRBV27	16	TRBJ2-6	CASSLWSGSGANVLTF
TRBV28	15	TRBJ2-7	CASSLAGGTRNEQYF
TRBV11-2	16	TRBJ1-2	CASSLVKGGRSYGYTF
TRBV28	16	TRBJ1-5	CASSFAGTGALGPQHF
TRBV5-1	16	TRBJ2-1	CASSLEVWSSYNEQFF
TRBV25-1	17	TRBJ1-5	CASSESGTGASNQPQHF
TRBV28	13	TRBJ2-7	CATLTGRGYEQYF
TRBV2	13	TRBJ2-3	CASSDSEADTQYF
TRBV18	15	TRBJ2-3	CVSSPREGGTDTQYF
TRBV2	14	TRBJ1-6	CASSEAGADSPLHF
TRBV6-5	16	TRBJ2-2	CASSYNSAGATGELFF
TRBV29-1	11	TRBJ2-7	CSVGTSSGWYF
TRBV21-1	16	TRBJ2-7	CASSTSRLAVIYEQYF
TRBV18	14	TRBJ2-7	CASSPPQYSYEQYF
TRBV28	14	TRBJ2-7	CASSLSGASYEQYF
TRBV10-1	15	TRBJ2-7	CASSDPARAAYEQYF
TRBV6-1	19	TRBJ2-3	CASSEGLAGGPASTDTQYF
TRBV5-1	13	TRBJ2-7	CASSLGQVYEQYF
TRBV2	12	TRBJ1-2	CASGRQVYGYTF
TRBV28	15	TRBJ2-5	CASSSASGRGETQYF
TRBV21-1	13	TRBJ2-7	CASRCRGSHEQYF
TRBV18	16	TRBJ1-3	CASSPLAPGEGNTIYF
TRBV2	13	TRBJ2-3	CASSDSGADTQYF
TRBV18	13	TRBJ2-7	CASSRGTVYEQYF
TRBV27	13	-	CASSFTSGYEQYF
TRBV5-6	13	TRBJ1-1	CASSLQENTEAFF
TRBV9	19	TRBJ2-3	CASSVGQLAGGRRTDTQYF
TRBV11-3	14	TRBJ2-3	CASSQLTGRGTQYF
TRBV7-2	14	TRBJ2-5	CASSSRGDGETQYF
TRBV10-3	11	TRBJ1-1	CAISPGIEAFF
TRBV10-3	16	TRBJ2-3	CAISDPRLAGVDTQYF
TRBV29-1	12	TRBJ2-7	CSVMRTSQEQYF
TRBV27	13	TRBJ2-7	CASSLSYSYEQYF
TRBV2	16	TRBJ2-1	CASSGGSNRAGGEQFF
TRBV11-2	14	TRBJ1-1	CASRLGGQGTEAFF
TRBV7-2	18	TRBJ1-1	CASSSSGRDRGWSTEAFF
TRBV7-9	18	TRBJ2-2	CASSLPTLAEGNTGELFF
TRBV28	13	TRBJ2-7	CASSRQVRYEQYF
TRBV29-1	16	TRBJ1-2	CSVEGDTLDNYYGYTF
TRBV19	15	TRBJ2-7	CASSIGTADTYEQYF
TRBV7-9	16	TRBJ2-7	CASSSTGTSGLYEQYF
TRBV9	16	TRBJ2-3	CASSVTTGLPGDTQYF
TRBV30	13	TRBJ2-3	CAWSRSGVDTQYF
TRBV5-1	14	TRBJ2-1	CASSLIQGNNEQFF